This TCR beta chain comes out of a study of beta chain features in type 1 diabetes. The table lists this clone with a few counts. Its antigen is still unknown. Study-level points and caveats: Insertions at VDJ junctions were less frequent in type 1 diabetes patients. These patients also deleted more nucleotides at the same junctions.

Purity above 95% was achieved in all sorted populations. The whole isolated RNA underwent reverse transcription, so sequencing captured expressed TCRB transcripts. The assay was immunoSEQ multiplex PCR, and TCRdb's table has in-frame clones only and misses some. The sample has about 230,000 clones; 9.6% are singletons. The CDR3 has 16 amino acids. V was trimmed by 4 bases and J by 0 bases, leaving 15 bases between them. Looked up from germline, CDR1 is MNHNS and CDR2 is SASEGT. The sequenced material came from naive CD4+ T cells from blood. This TCR came from a young woman in good health. The chain recombines TRBV6-1 with TRBJ1-1; D perhaps matches TRBD1 (5 bases). CDR3 sequence: CASSAGLGHMNTEAFF. The CDR3 DNA reads as TGTGCCAGCAGTGCCGGTTTAGGACACATGAACACTGAAGCTTTCTTT.